These 19 T cell receptor beta chains share one sample of origin, sequenced in a study of identical twins. TCRdb re-analysed the 5' RACE reads in MiXCR, keeping a single row per CDR3 protein. In the table there are hundreds of thousands of distinct CDR3 sequences, 6.5% to 9% of which are singletons. The data were also submitted as part of a second study, on yellow fever vaccine responses in identical twins.

The specimen was CD8+ T cells sorted from blood. The receptors were gathered from a woman between 18 and 29 years old in good health.

This clonotype was detected ten times or more. The rearrangement links TRBV7-8 to TRBJ2-5; D remains ambiguous. The CDR3 is 15 residues long. Germline V gene sequence: CDR1 SGHVS, CDR2 FQNEAQ. V lost 1 base and J lost 1, with 10 bases in between. The CDR3 protein is CASSLVVGIQETQYF. CDR3 DNA: TGTGCCAGCAGCTTAGTGGTAGGGATCCAAGAGACCCAGTACTTC.

This clonotype was picked up a small number of times. The chain joins TRBV29-1 to TRBJ2-2; D uncertain. The V end lost 4 bases, the J end lost 0 bases, and 3 bases lay between the germline ends. Germline CDR1 SQVTM, CDR2 ANQGSEA. There are 12 residues in the CDR3. As DNA, the CDR3 is TGCAGCGTTGCTGCGAACACCGGGGAGCTGTTTTTT. This translates into CSVAANTGELFF.

This clonotype was picked up a small number of times. The chain combines TRBV24-1 with TRBJ2-1, with 7 bases lining up with TRBD1. Germline assignment: CDR1 KGHDR and CDR2 SFDVKD. With 3 bases clipped from V and 6 bases from J, the junction kept 10 bases outside the gene matches. The CDR3 loop spans 16 amino acids. This CDR3 is CATSDQTGTYFNEQFF. The DNA of the CDR3 is TGTGCCACCAGTGATCAGACAGGGACGTATTTCAATGAGCAGTTCTTC.

The gene calls are TRBV28 and TRBJ2-5, with TRBD1 matching 9 bases. V gave up 9 bases and J gave up 3 bases; unmatched junction bases: 11. The CDR3 is made up of 15 amino acids. Germline V gene sequence: CDR1 MDHEN, CDR2 SYDVKM. This CDR3 is CASSTRDRVEETQYF. In nucleotides, the CDR3 is TGTGCCAGTTCAACCCGGGACAGGGTGGAAGAGACCCAGTACTTC.

In this sample, this clonotype turned up many times. The chain carries TRBV7-9 and TRBJ2-2, with TRBD1 matching over 8 bases. Germline V CDR1 and CDR2: SEHNR, FQNEAQ (reference sequence). The CDR3 loop spans 15 amino acids. Trimming took 5 bases from V and 1 from J; bases not matched to a gene: 3. CDR3 residues: CASSAGTGNTGELFF. CDR3 DNA: TGTGCCAGCAGCGCCGGGACAGGGAACACCGGGGAGCTGTTTTTT.

This clonotype was detected ten times or more. This sequence joins TRBV4-1 and TRBJ2-7; D may be TRBD1 (6 bases). Germline lookup yields CDR1 MGHRA and CDR2 YSYEKL. This CDR3 has 14 amino acids. V was trimmed by 5 bases and J by 5 bases, leaving 16 bases between them. CDR3: CASSDTGYGNEQYF. CDR3 nucleotides: TGCGCCAGCAGCGATACAGGGTATGGCAACGAGCAGTACTTC.

This clonotype was detected only a few times. CDR3 sequence (DNA): TGTGCCAGCAGCCCGCTTGGACTAGCGGGGGAGACCCAGTACTTC. Translation gives CASSPLGLAGETQYF. The gene calls are TRBV3-1 and TRBJ2-5; 12 positions match TRBD2. The CDR3 totals 15 residues. Germline CDR1 LGHDT, CDR2 YNNKEL (reference sequence). The V gene end was trimmed by 4 bases and the J gene end by 5 bases; junction bases not matched to a gene: 5.

This clonotype was seen a handful of times. The chain employs TRBV12-3 or TRBV12-4 and TRBJ2-1; 10 positions agree with TRBD2. The CDR3 length is 14 residues. V dropped 5 bases and J dropped 6; count of bases not matched to a gene: 4. This CDR3 is CASSLIAGGNEQFF. CDR3 nucleotide sequence: TGTGCCAGCAGTCTTATAGCGGGAGGCAATGAGCAGTTCTTC.

The chain recombines TRBV12-3 or TRBV12-4 with TRBJ2-5; perhaps TRBD1 as D (5 bases). Trimming removed 1 base at V and 6 bases at J, with 6 bases between. The CDR3 totals 12 residues. The CDR3 region has the DNA TGTGCCAGCAGTTTAGACAGGCAGACCCAGTACTTC. It is translated as CASSLDRQTQYF.

J is TRBJ2-2 and V is TRBV27, with a possible D match to TRBD1 (5 bases). Looked up from germline, CDR1 is MNHEY and CDR2 is SMNVEV (reference sequence). Trimming took off 9 bases at V and 1 base at J, with 12 bases between the two ends. CDR3 size: 14 residues. The CDR3 DNA reads TGTGCCAGTTCGCGCGGACAGAACACCGGGGAGCTGTTTTTT. Translating gives CASSRGQNTGELFF.

In its sample, this clonotype was seen once. V and J are TRBV7-8 and TRBJ2-7; a weak D match, TRBD2 (5 bases). Germline values: CDR1 SGHVS, CDR2 FQNEAQ. This CDR3 region has 14 residues. V was pared by 3 bases and J by 2 bases, with 11 bases between. In DNA, the CDR3 is TGTGCCAGCAGCTTTAAGACTACCGCCTACGAGCAGTACTTC. Residues: CASSFKTTAYEQYF.

This clonotype was counted at least ten times. V gene TRBV3-1 combines with J gene TRBJ2-3; D remains unclear. This CDR3 comprises 13 residues. Germline values: CDR1 LGHDT, CDR2 YNNKEL (reference sequence). Trimming pared 6 bases from V and 2 bases from J, leaving 9 bases between. The CDR3 sequence is CASRGYHTDTQYF. The CDR3 DNA reads TGTGCCAGCAGGGGCTACCACACAGATACGCAGTATTTT.

This clonotype came up a few times. The chain joins TRBV9 to TRBJ2-3; 7 bases fit TRBD2. This CDR3 comprises 17 residues. The junction had 15 bases not matched to a gene; V was cut back by 3 bases and J by 5 bases. CDR1 is SGDLS, CDR2 YYNGEE, per germline. CDR3 coding DNA: TGTGCCAGCAGCGGGACTAGATGGGGTGGCCTGGGAGATACGCAGTATTTT. This sequence encodes CASSGTRWGGLGDTQYF.

The chain carries TRBV24-1 and TRBJ2-5; 11 bases match TRBD2. Germline CDR1 KGHDR, CDR2 SFDVKD. The CDR3 runs to 14 residues. The V and J ends lost 5 bases and 4 bases, in that order; junction bases with no gene match: 2. CDR3 protein: CATSVSGRGETQYF. The CDR3 bases are TGTGCCACCAGTGTTAGCGGGAGGGGAGAGACCCAGTACTTC.

This clonotype was observed a handful of times. The V gene is TRBV18, the J gene TRBJ2-2; perhaps TRBD1 as D (6 bases). The CDR3 sequence is 17 residues long. Trimming removed 9 bases from V and 3 bases from J, with 23 bases in between. Germline CDR1 KGHSH, CDR2 LQKENI. This CDR3 reads CASQGQEAETYTGELFF. The DNA of the CDR3 is TGTGCCAGTCAGGGGCAGGAGGCGGAGACGTACACCGGGGAGCTGTTTTTT.

This clonotype was counted between two and nine times. V is TRBV6-1 and J is TRBJ2-1, with 8 bases matching TRBD1. The CDR3 extends over 15 amino acids. Trimming took 6 bases from V and 8 from J; bases not matched to a gene: 12. CDR1 MNHNS and CDR2 SASEGT come from the germline V gene. DNA of the CDR3: TGTGCCAGCAGAAATCGGTGGACAGGGCGGGATGAGCAGTTCTTC. Protein: CASRNRWTGRDEQFF.

This clonotype was counted many times. V usage is TRBV20-1 and J usage is TRBJ2-5, with 12 nucleotides matching TRBD2. The CDR3 sequence is 16 residues long. V gave up 0 bases and J gave up 2 bases; unmatched junction bases: 4. Germline loops: CDR1 DFQATT, CDR2 SNEGSKA (reference sequence). CDR3 DNA: TGCAGTGCTAGAGATCCGACTAGCGGGGGACAAGAGACCCAGTACTTC. It translates to CSARDPTSGGQETQYF.

There are many counts of this clonotype. The chain has TRBV29-1 and TRBJ2-7, with D possibly being TRBD2 (5 bases). Germline CDR1 is SQVTM and CDR2 is ANQGSEA. V was clipped by 3 bases and J by 5 bases, with 20 bases between them. CDR3 size: 15 residues. CDR3: CSVDDPTRSEDEQYF. Here the CDR3 DNA reads TGCAGCGTTGACGACCCCACTAGGTCCGAGGACGAGCAGTACTTC.

In its sample, this clonotype was seen a few times. The chain joins TRBV27 to TRBJ2-1, with a possible D match to TRBD1 (6 bases). This CDR3 has 14 residues. The V and J ends lost 6 bases and 4 bases respectively, with 13 bases between them. Per germline, CDR1 MNHEY and CDR2 SMNVEV (reference sequence). As DNA, the CDR3 is TGTGCCAGCAGCCTCCCAGGGGCATACAATGAGCAGTTCTTC. Translation gives CASSLPGAYNEQFF.